This T cell receptor beta chain was profiled in a study of molecular identifiers for immune sequencing clone quantification. Naive CD8 sequencing libraries were generated from about 19,000 to 1,100,000 sorted cells, with 10%, 30% or 50% RNA as input. Notes on the study in general: More than 850,000 naive cells reportedly did not prevent detection of spiked Jurkat TCR RNA from one cell.

A few counts support this clonotype. The antigen is undetermined. Between the trimmed V and J ends, which lost 6 bases and 6 bases, there was a span of 20 bases. The germline V gene has CDR1 LNHDA and CDR2 SQIVND (reference sequence). The CDR3 is 15 residues long. In preparing bulk TCR libraries, previously described methods and listed TCR primers were used. Via MiXCR, TCRdb re-called the PCR reads, giving one row per CDR3 protein. The sample carries some 580,000 distinct CDR3 sequences, 25% recorded once. The sequenced sample consisted of naive CD8+ T cells from blood, with Jurkat cell RNA spiked in. Subset indicated: FACS-sorted CD8+CD4-CCR7+CD45RA+ naive T cells. The chain links TRBV19 to TRBJ1-2; D is possibly TRBD1 (5 bases). The TCR originated in a human donor in good health. Some libraries in this study had Jurkat cell RNA spiked in. The CDR3 is CASSPTYRSPHGYTF. Written as DNA, the CDR3 is TGTGCCAGTAGCCCAACTTACAGGAGCCCTCATGGCTACACCTTC. The full variable domain, its missing parts supplied by reference TRBV19 and TRBJ1-2, is DGGITQSPKYLFRKEGQNVTLSCEQNLNHDAMYWYRQDPGQGLRLIYYSQIVNDFQKGDIAEGYSVSREKKESFPLTVTSAQKNPTAFYLCASSPTYRSPHGYTFGSGTRLTVV.